Listed below are T cell receptor beta chains from one sample, sequenced in a study of OX40 agonist ivuxolimab in advanced cancers. The repertoire was sequenced with immunoSEQ multiplex PCR; TCRdb's copy has only in-frame clones and lacks some. The sample contains tens of thousands of clones, less than 90% of which appear only once. Here the sequenced sample was CD4+ or CD8+ T cells sorted from blood, taken in a trial of the OX40 agonist ivuxolimab. The receptor set was obtained from an adult with an advanced solid tumor such as melanoma, head and neck, liver or kidney cancer. CDR3s leave out the opening cysteine and the closing phenylalanine or tryptophan. The order of the fields is V gene, D gene, J gene, CDR3 protein. A D gene is named only where the DNA matches it firmly.

TRBV19,TRBD2,TRBJ2-1,ASSISGGAEQF
TRBV27,TRBD1,TRBJ1-4,ASSPWTGGGEKLF
TRBV7-9,.,TRBJ2-4,ASSSNSRASGTLNIQY
TRBV27,.,TRBJ2-2,ASSFRGFTGELF
TRBV7-2,.,TRBJ2-1,ASSLAPRLETSSYNEQF
TRBV7-6,.,TRBJ2-7,ASSLAEGEKSYEQY
TRBV28,.,TRBJ2-1,ASTTGRANEQF
TRBV12-2,.,TRBJ2-5,ASRLALLGSETQY
TRBV28,.,TRBJ2-7,ASSNRVYEQY
TRBV4-1,.,TRBJ2-1,ASSQDAYNEQF
TRBV21-1,.,TRBJ2-7,ASSKSQWNYEQY
TRBV7-9,.,TRBJ2-7,ASSSPKEGEQY
TRBV7-9,.,TRBJ1-1,ASSLGGGSTEAF
TRBV7-6,.,TRBJ2-3,ASTTRWDGDTQY
TRBV19,.,TRBJ1-1,ASRIQNTEAF
TRBV19,TRBD1,TRBJ1-1,ASGQARNTEAF
TRBV28,TRBD1,TRBJ1-1,ASSEIGQDFCTEAF
TRBV19,.,TRBJ2-7,ASTPTAGIYVEQY
TRBV9,.,TRBJ2-1,ASSVVGTLFIDEQF
TRBV10-2,.,TRBJ2-7,ASRDTSGEQY
TRBV15,TRBD2,TRBJ2-5,ATSEGRGRGETQY
TRBV11-2,TRBD2,TRBJ2-1,ASSLRAWREWDEQF
TRBV6-1,TRBD1,TRBJ2-7,ASSEIIGTGSYYEQY
TRBV5-6,.,TRBJ2-3,ASSFNGQRTDTQY
TRBV5-1,.,TRBJ1-2,ASRTAGADGYT
TRBV6-6,.,TRBJ2-3,ASSYSRGNTDTQY
TRBV7-9,TRBD2,TRBJ2-7,ASSSGDGRSYEQY
TRBV9,.,TRBJ2-3,ASSVGGSTDTQY
TRBV7-6,TRBD1,TRBJ2-7,ASSRGTGGVYEQY
TRBV9,TRBD1,TRBJ2-3,ASSSRSGTGVTDTQY
TRBV7-9,TRBD2,TRBJ2-1,ASSFRTSSEDEQF
TRBV10-3,.,TRBJ2-1,ATSEPNYNEQF
TRBV29-1,.,TRBJ2-2,SVAGGRWNTGELF
TRBV7-6,.,TRBJ2-7,ASSSRQLYEQY
TRBV7-9,TRBD2,TRBJ2-1,ASSPPGASGGSSYNEQF
TRBV27,TRBD2,TRBJ2-1,ASRREAPSYNEQF
TRBV27,.,TRBJ2-3,ASSLNRGGNTDTQY
TRBV9,.,TRBJ2-1,ASSVGGSLTYNEQF
TRBV2,.,TRBJ1-1,ASNAGGLVAF
TRBV5-8,.,TRBJ1-3,ASSLGASGNTIY
TRBV6-5,TRBD1,TRBJ1-2,ASSAHRGSGSGYT